The sequence of this T cell receptor (beta chain) was determined in a study of cytomegalovirus exposure and HLA in healthy donors. On this clone: The antigen is undetermined.

General study points: A later analysis reportedly identified an Asian-associated ancestry cluster as carrying fewer N-insertions than the roughly 700-donor mean. Trimming of TCR beta V- and J-genes showed a link, identified in a later analysis, to a missense DCLRE1C variant. An analysis done earlier found most TCR beta V segments productive about 90% or about 30% of the time. Per a later analysis, about 17,000 TCR beta sequences showed association with HLA alleles at 0.05 false discovery rate.

Germline V lookup: CDR1 SGHVS, CDR2 FQNEAQ. CDR3 length equals 13 residues. The V end was cut by 5 bases, the J end by 6 bases, with 11 bases between. PCR amplification relied on 60 Vbeta primers (plus 13 Jbeta primers). TCRdb keeps only in-frame clones here, not all; method: immunoSEQ multiplex PCR. The table shows 110,000 or so clones, with over 75% occurring only once. Sequencing was performed on PBMCs. This clonotype originated in a man between 35 and 55 years old in good health and CMV-seronegative. The gene calls are TRBV7-8 and TRBJ1-5; D perhaps matches TRBD1 (6 bases). The CDR3 bases are TGTGCCAGCAGCACGGACAGAATTCAGCCCCAGCATTTT. This sequence encodes CASSTDRIQPQHF.